One and the same sample provided the 18 T cell receptor beta chains below, sequenced in a study of shared clonotypes between healthy human individuals. Sequenced by immunoSEQ multiplex PCR; TCRdb stores in-frame clones only, minus some. The table records about 520,000 clones, approximately 95% of them present only once. The sequencing input was naive CD4+ T cells sorted from blood. Subset indicated: CD45RA+ positively selected. The receptors originated from a woman aged 25 to 39 in good health.

This chain joins TRBV7-3 and TRBJ2-1; 8 bases match TRBD2. CDR1 and CDR2 from the germline V gene are SGHTA and FQGTGA. The CDR3 spans 15 residues. J was trimmed by 7 bases and V by 4 bases; bases with no gene match: 9. The CDR3, as DNA: TGTGCCAGCAGCTCTCGACTAGCGAGATGGAATGAGCAGTTCTTC. This translates into CASSSRLARWNEQFF.

This chain joins TRBV2 and TRBJ2-7; 7 positions match TRBD1. CDR3 length: 14 amino acids. Germline CDR1 and CDR2: SNHLY and FYNNEI. Germline trimming cut 8 bases from V and 5 bases from J; bases unmatched to any gene: 12. CDR3 coding DNA: TGTGCCAGCGGAGACAGGGTCATTAAGCACGAGCAGTACTTC. Amino acids: CASGDRVIKHEQYF. Full variable domain (rest looked up from reference TRBV2 and TRBJ2-7): EPEVTQTPSHQVTQMGQEVILRCVPISNHLYFYWYRQILGQKVEFLVSFYNNEISEKSEIFDDQFSVERPDGSNFTLKIRSTKLEDSAMYFCASGDRVIKHEQYFGPGTRLTVT.

CDR3 DNA sequence: TGTGCCAGCAGCACGGGACAGATCAATCAGCCCCAGCATTTT. Amino acids: CASSTGQINQPQHF. The V gene is TRBV28, the J gene TRBJ1-5, with 7 bases fitting TRBD1. The CDR3 is 14 residues long. Germline CDR1 and CDR2: MDHEN and SYDVKM. V shed 6 bases, J shed 3 bases, and the junction held 5 bases outside the gene matches.

On this clone: A much larger clone sits a single nucleotide away, making a read error possible. Other DNA sequences in this specimen translate into the identical CDR3. J is TRBJ2-5 and V is TRBV29-1; 7 bases are a match to TRBD2. After removal of 3 bases from V and 5 bases from J, the junction contained 15 bases not matched to a gene. Per the germline V gene, CDR1 is SQVTM and CDR2 is ANQGSEA. The CDR3 loop spans 16 amino acids. CDR3 region: CSVDQQETGTTETQYF. CDR3 in DNA: TGCAGCGTTGATCAACAGGAGACCGGGACTACTGAGACCCAGTACTTC.

The chain uses TRBV6-5 and TRBJ2-2; D unresolved. CDR3 length: 15 residues. Trimming cost V 5 bases and J 0 bases, with 10 bases left between them. The V gene's germline CDR1 is MNHEY and CDR2 SVGAGI. In DNA form, the CDR3 reads TGTGCCAGCAGTCTACGACGGACGAACACCGGGGAGCTGTTTTTT. Its protein product is CASSLRRTNTGELFF.

The sample holds one count of this clone. The chain carries TRBV28 and TRBJ2-1; possible D gene TRBD2, 6 bases. The CDR3 totals 14 residues. V shed 8 bases and J shed 2 bases, with 13 bases lying between them. Germline assignment: CDR1 MDHEN and CDR2 SYDVKM. The CDR3 region has the DNA TGTGCCAGCGGAATGGCGGGAACCTACAATGAGCAGTTCTTC. Encoded protein: CASGMAGTYNEQFF. Full variable domain (missing parts from reference TRBV28 and TRBJ2-1): DVKVTQSSRYLVKRTGEKVFLECVQDMDHENMFWYRQDPGLGLRLIYFSYDVKMKEKGDIPEGYSVSREKKERFSLILESASTNQTSMYLCASGMAGTYNEQFFGPGTRLTVL.

The chain links TRBV4-1 to TRBJ2-6; possibly TRBD1 or TRBD2 for D (5 bases each). From germline, CDR1 is MGHRA and CDR2 YSYEKL. The CDR3 covers 16 residues. Trimming took 3 bases from V and 0 from J, leaving 9 bases between them. CDR3 amino acids: CASSQGTISGANVLTF. In DNA, the CDR3 is TGCGCCAGCAGCCAGGGGACGATCTCTGGGGCCAACGTCCTGACTTTC.

This chain uses TRBV4-1 with TRBJ1-4; D not certain. V lost 4 bases and J lost 4, with 19 bases in between. The CDR3 runs 17 residues. CDR1 is MGHRA, CDR2 YSYEKL, per germline. In DNA form, the CDR3 reads TGCGCCAGCAGCCGGCCCCAGATCCGACGCGATAATGAAAAACTGTTTTTT. It encodes CASSRPQIRRDNEKLFF.

The chain uses TRBV19 and TRBJ2-7; 9 bases are a match to TRBD2. Trimming took 7 bases from V and 6 from J; bases not matched to a gene: 10. The CDR3 has 14 residues. The germline gives CDR1 LNHDA, CDR2 SQIVND (reference sequence). The CDR3 coding sequence is TGTGCCAGTACCGCGGGAGGGGGGGCCGCCGAGCAGTACTTC. Translation: CASTAGGGAAEQYF.

The chain recombines TRBV6-1 with TRBJ2-3; 9 bases are shared with TRBD1. The CDR3 sequence is 14 residues long. After removal of 8 bases from V and 4 bases from J, the junction contained 7 bases not matched to a gene. Germline CDR1 is MNHNS and CDR2 is SASEGT. The CDR3 DNA reads as TGTGCCAGCGTCCGGGACAGGGTCCCAGATACGCAGTATTTT. Protein sequence: CASVRDRVPDTQYF.

V usage is TRBV11-2 and J usage is TRBJ2-2; D is unresolved. The V gene lost 4 bases and the J gene lost 7 bases, with 19 bases spanning the gap. The V gene's germline CDR1 is SGHAT and CDR2 FQNNGV. The length of the CDR3 is 16 residues. The CDR3 DNA reads TGTGCCAGCAGCTCCCAACGCCGGCGGCTAGGCGGGGAGCTGTTTTTT. Translation: CASSSQRRRLGGELFF.

V is TRBV14 and J is TRBJ2-7, with 10 bases fitting TRBD2. CDR1 and CDR2 (germline): SGHDN, FVKESK. The CDR3 spans 15 residues. Trimming at V came to 1 base and at J to 2 bases, leaving 2 bases not matched to a gene. This chain's CDR3 is CASSQGLAGAYEQYF. The CDR3 bases are TGTGCCAGCAGCCAAGGACTAGCGGGTGCCTACGAGCAGTACTTC.

This chain's CDR3 is CASSIARADGELFF. CDR3 coding DNA: TGTGCCAGTAGTATTGCCAGGGCCGACGGGGAGCTGTTTTTT. The rearrangement joins TRBV19 to TRBJ2-2; D perhaps matches TRBD1 (5 bases). The CDR3 consists of 14 residues. Germline assignment: CDR1 LNHDA and CDR2 SQIVND (reference sequence). The ends were cut back, 3 bases at V and 7 bases at J, with 12 bases in the middle.

The J gene is TRBJ1-1, the V gene TRBV7-9; D remains ambiguous. Germline lookup yields CDR1 SEHNR and CDR2 FQNEAQ (reference sequence). The CDR3 runs to 12 residues. V was clipped by 3 bases and J by 8 bases, with 10 bases between them. Here the CDR3 reads CASSLSTSEAFF. The CDR3 nucleotides are TGTGCCAGCAGCTTGTCTACGTCGGAAGCTTTCTTT.

This chain links TRBV27 with TRBJ2-7; tentative D call: TRBD1 (5 bases). V shed 8 bases and J shed 0 bases, with 14 bases lying between them. The CDR3 runs to 14 residues. Germline V gives CDR1 MNHEY, CDR2 SMNVEV (reference sequence). CDR3 DNA: TGTGCCAGCGACAACAGGCCTAGCTCCTACGAGCAGTACTTC. Translating gives CASDNRPSSYEQYF.

The chain joins TRBV10-3 to TRBJ1-5; no firm D call. The CDR3 is made up of 13 amino acids. Germline CDR1 ENHRY, CDR2 SYGVKD. The V gene lost 6 bases and the J gene lost 7 bases, with 13 bases spanning the gap. In DNA form, the CDR3 reads TGTGCCATCAGGGCCTTCTCCGAACAGCCCCAGCATTTT. Translated: CAIRAFSEQPQHF.

The chain employs TRBV28 and TRBJ2-7; D is undetermined. CDR1 MDHEN and CDR2 SYDVKM come from the germline V gene. Trimming took 2 bases from V and 6 from J, leaving 14 bases between them. This CDR3 is 14 amino acids long. The DNA of the CDR3 is TGTGCCAGCAGTTTAGTCTTTCCGGCTTCCGAGCAGTACTTC. It translates to CASSLVFPASEQYF.

The rearrangement joins TRBV9 to TRBJ2-7, with D unresolved. Trimming pared 0 bases from V and 3 bases from J, leaving 10 bases between. This CDR3 comprises 14 residues. Germline V gives CDR1 SGDLS, CDR2 YYNGEE. CDR3 DNA: TGTGCCAGCAGCGTAGTAGACACTCACTACGAGCAGTACTTC. It is translated as CASSVVDTHYEQYF.